The clone carrying this TCR beta chain was seen only a few times. Antigen: not known. The data were taken from a study of identical twins. Study-level findings and limits: Reduced insertions were recorded for abundant cord blood beta clonotypes, with no such pattern in memory repertoires. The study found that models underestimated out-of-frame TCR alpha sharing in monozygotic twins. Findings came from cross-sectional statistics, without long-term follow-up of donors.

V was pared by 6 bases and J by 6 bases, with 16 bases of the junction left unmatched. The CDR3 sequence is 17 residues long. Template switching (which added a universal primer site) was used, and cDNA carried unique molecular identifiers. TCRdb reprocessed the 5' RACE reads with MiXCR, giving one entry per CDR3 protein. The top ten clones hold over 0.25% of a sample with 1,800,000 or so distinct CDR3 sequences, 25% to 35% of them seen once. The chain couples TRBV12-3 or TRBV12-4 to TRBJ1-1, with 10 bases lining up with TRBD1. Sequencing was performed on cord blood. The receptor comes from a newborn girl in good health. The CDR3 nucleotides are TGTGCCAGCAGGTTAAGGGGGACAGGGGCTTTCCTGCCTGAAGCTTTCTTT. Its protein is CASRLRGTGAFLPEAFF.